This T cell receptor beta chain was recorded in a study of shared clonotypes between healthy human individuals. Naive-designated CD8 cells lacked CD45RO, were positively enriched for CCR7, and omitted terminally differentiated effector memory CD45RA+ cells. Using immunoSEQ multiplex PCR, the repertoire was profiled, and TCRdb retains in-frame clones only, with some absent. The sample lists about 800,000 clones, about 96% occurring once. Study findings and constraints: Roughly 5% of naive CD4 clonotypes were common to a handful of donors. It was the non-shared clonotypes that had lower generation probabilities than clonotypes shared by all four donors.

As concerns this clone: Its antigen is as yet unknown.

The germline gives CDR1 SGDLS, CDR2 YYNGEE. Deletions cut 0 bases from V and 2 bases from J, with 12 bases between. This CDR3 spans 15 amino acids. The sample was naive CD8+ T cells sorted from blood. The chain uses TRBV9 and TRBJ2-7, with D uncertain. This clonotype was obtained from a man younger than 45 in good health. CDR3 DNA: TGTGCCAGCAGCGTAGCTTTTGGTGAAGCCTACGAGCAGTACTTC. This sequence encodes CASSVAFGEAYEQYF.